This T cell receptor beta chain came from a study of blood T cell repertoires in COVID-19 (dated by TCRdb to the early 2020s). In terms of the full investigation: The collaborator samples originated in the United States, Italy and Spain and spanned the acute and convalescent phases of COVID-19. The material from the prospective study consisted of cDNA or gDNA derived from T cells, B-cell-depleted T cells, or PBMCs. Subjects who had been exposed to COVID-19, were actively infected with it, or had recovered from it provided the deeply sampled blood TCRbeta repertoires that made up the dataset. The repertoires were released in a freely available public database intended as a resource for research on the immune response to SARS-CoV-2. Samples came from the ongoing ImmuneRACE study (first 160 participants) plus 1,254 subjects from 6 global collaborators. Where available, HLA class I and class II types were taken from metadata supplied by the sample provider and were not determined by assay-based typing. The sample metadata nearly always contained a de-identified subject ID, COVID-19 status, age in years and sex.

About this clone itself: It lacks a known antigen. No quality values exist for individual bases; no much larger clone is one base distant.

TCRbeta CDR3 regions were amplified from genomic DNA using the immunoSEQ Assay, a bias-controlled multiplex PCR. The paper's data handling went like this. Nucleated cell counts per sample were estimated from amplification of reference gene primers within the assay. To quantify the absolute abundance of each unique TCRbeta CDR3 rearrangement, sequence reads were collapsed and filtered. For each sample, productive Simpson clonality was calculated as the square root of Simpson's diversity index across productive rearrangements. The immuneACCESS repertoire file appears here via TCRdb, limited to in-frame rearrangements. These files lack a portion of the clones; in checked studies, under half of the deficit traces to unresolved V genes, and the cause of the others is not known. That table supplies the V and J calls and clone size; D and trimming were determined from the DNA. A total of some 210,000 clones appear in this sample, 80% to 85% of them only once. Clones ranked in the top ten supply 15% to 20% of the sample.

Taken from cysteine to phenylalanine, the CDR3 has 15 residues. Just CDR3 DNA is preserved here, 45 bases in frame from base 1. For this chain, trimming is 1 base at the V end and 7 bases at the J end, and the number of junction bases without a gene match is 9. The germline V gene supplies CDR1 KGHSH and CDR2 LQKENI. The collaborating institutions used their own protocols to collect whole blood in K2EDTA tubes. For TCRbeta analysis, collaborators shipped samples in one of three forms: frozen whole blood, isolated PBMCs, or DNA extracted from either of those sample types. Here is what the overall study found, with its caveats: Clinical and demographic metadata were provided uncurated, with the amount varying by source and participant.

The sequence was collected from a human donor in a cohort sampled during active COVID-19. The rearrangement combines TRBV18 with TRBJ2-7, with 8 junctional bases fitting TRBD1. Source material: peripheral blood. At the DNA level, the sequence is TGTGCCAGCTCACCACTCGTGACAGGGGCGGGGGAGCAGTACTTC. This codes for CASSPLVTGAGEQYF.